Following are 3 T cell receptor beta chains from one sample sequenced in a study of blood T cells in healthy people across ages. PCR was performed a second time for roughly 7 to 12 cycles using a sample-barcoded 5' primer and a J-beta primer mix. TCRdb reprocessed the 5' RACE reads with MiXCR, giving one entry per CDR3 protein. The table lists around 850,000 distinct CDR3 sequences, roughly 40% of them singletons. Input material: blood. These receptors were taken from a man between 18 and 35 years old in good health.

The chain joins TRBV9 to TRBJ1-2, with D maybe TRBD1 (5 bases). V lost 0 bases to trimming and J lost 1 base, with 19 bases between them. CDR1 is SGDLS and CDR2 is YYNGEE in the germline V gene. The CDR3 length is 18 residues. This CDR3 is CASSVAPSSGTVNYGYTF. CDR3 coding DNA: TGTGCCAGCAGCGTAGCCCCGTCAAGCGGGACTGTTAACTATGGCTACACCTTC.

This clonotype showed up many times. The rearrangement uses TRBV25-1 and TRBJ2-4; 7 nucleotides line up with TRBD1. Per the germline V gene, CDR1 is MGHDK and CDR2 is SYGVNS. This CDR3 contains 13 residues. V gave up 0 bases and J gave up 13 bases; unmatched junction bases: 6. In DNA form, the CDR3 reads TGTGCCAGCAGTGAATATCGACAGGGAAGACAGTACTTC. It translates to CASSEYRQGRQYF.

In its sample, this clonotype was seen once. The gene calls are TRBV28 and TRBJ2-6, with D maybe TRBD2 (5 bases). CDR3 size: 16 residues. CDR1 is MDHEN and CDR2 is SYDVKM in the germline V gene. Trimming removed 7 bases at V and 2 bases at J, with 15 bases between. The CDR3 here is CASNDLEVTGANVLTF. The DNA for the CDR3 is TGTGCCAGCAATGATTTGGAGGTAACTGGGGCCAACGTCCTGACTTTC.